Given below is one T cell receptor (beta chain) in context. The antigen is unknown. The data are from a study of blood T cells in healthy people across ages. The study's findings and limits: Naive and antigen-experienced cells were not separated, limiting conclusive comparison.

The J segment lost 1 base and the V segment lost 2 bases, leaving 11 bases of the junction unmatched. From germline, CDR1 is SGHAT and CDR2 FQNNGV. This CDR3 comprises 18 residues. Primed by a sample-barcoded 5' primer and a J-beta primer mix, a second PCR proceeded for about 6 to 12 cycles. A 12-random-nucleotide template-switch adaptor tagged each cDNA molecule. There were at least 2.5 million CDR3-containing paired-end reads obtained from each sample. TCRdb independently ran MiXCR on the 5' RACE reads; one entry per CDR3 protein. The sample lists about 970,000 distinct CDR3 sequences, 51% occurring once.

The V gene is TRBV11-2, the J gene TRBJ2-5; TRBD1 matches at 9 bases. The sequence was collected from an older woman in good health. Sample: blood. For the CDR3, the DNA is TGTGCCAGCAGCTTACCCCGGACAGGGGTTTTGATCCAAGAGACCCAGTACTTC. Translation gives CASSLPRTGVLIQETQYF. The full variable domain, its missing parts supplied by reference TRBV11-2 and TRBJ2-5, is EAGVAQSPRYKIIEKRQSVAFWCNPISGHATLYWYQQILGQGPKLLIQFQNNGVVDDSQLPKDRFSAERLKGVDSTLKIQPAKLEDSAVYLCASSLPRTGVLIQETQYFGPGTRLLVL.